This T cell receptor beta chain stems from a study of blood T cell repertoires in COVID-19. Across the whole study: The United States, Italy and Spain supplied acute and convalescent COVID-19 samples. T cells, B-cell-depleted T cells, or PBMCs provided the cDNA or gDNA that served as material.

Enrolled through a virtual design, the participants were between roughly 18 and 90 years of age and came from around 25 US areas. Germline-derived CDR1 and CDR2 are MNHEY and SMNVEV (reference sequence). With V trimmed by 1 base and J by 7 bases, 5 bases remained unmatched. There are 15 residues in the CDR3. As originally analysed: Using reference gene primer amplification, nucleated cell counts were estimated. Assay: immunoSEQ multiplex PCR; the TCRdb copy retains only in-frame clones and omits some. V, J and clone size are those of that table, while D and trimming were read from the DNA. Here the sample spans around 230,000 clones, around 90% being singletons.

Sequences were obtained from PBMCs or T cells enriched from blood (not recorded which). The V gene is TRBV27, the J gene TRBJ2-1; 9 nucleotides align to TRBD2. This clonotype was obtained from a man younger than 35 with acute COVID-19. The CDR3 protein is CASSLWAGGGNEQFF. In DNA form, the CDR3 reads TGTGCCAGCAGTTTATGGGCGGGAGGGGGAAATGAGCAGTTCTTC.